This T cell receptor (beta chain) was identified in a study of response to subunit inactivated influenza vaccine. This clonotype was observed a handful of times. The antigen is not known. Deletions cut 2 bases from V and 4 bases from J, with 12 bases between. The CDR3 is made up of 15 amino acids. Germline assignment: CDR1 MNHEY and CDR2 SVGEGT. The study's findings and limits: Every seasonal influenza vaccination brings in few new T cells, the authors suggested.

One entry per CDR3 protein, called by TCRdb with MiXCR from the RT-PCR reads. The profile shows approximately 530,000 distinct CDR3 sequences, less than 8% of them singletons. The genes are TRBV6-2 or TRBV6-3 and TRBJ2-1; possibly TRBD2 for D (6 bases). Sequences were derived from PBMCs from blood, sampled roughly 24 months after vaccination. The sequence derives from a man in his fifties or sixties who received an inactivated influenza vaccine. The DNA of the CDR3 is TGTGCCAGCAGTTACCCGGGACTCACTTACAATGAGCAGTTCTTC. It specifies CASSYPGLTYNEQFF.